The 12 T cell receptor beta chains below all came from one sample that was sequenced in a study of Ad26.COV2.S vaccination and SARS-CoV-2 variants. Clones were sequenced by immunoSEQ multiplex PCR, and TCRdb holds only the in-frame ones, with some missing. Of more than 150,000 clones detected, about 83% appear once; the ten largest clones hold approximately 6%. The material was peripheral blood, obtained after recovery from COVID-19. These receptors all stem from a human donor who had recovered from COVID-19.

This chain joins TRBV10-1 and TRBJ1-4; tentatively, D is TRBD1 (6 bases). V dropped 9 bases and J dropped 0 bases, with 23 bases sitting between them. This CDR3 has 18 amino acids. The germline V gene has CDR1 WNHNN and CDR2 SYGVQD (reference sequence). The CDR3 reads CASPRTQGKGATNEKLFF. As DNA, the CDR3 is TGCGCCAGTCCTAGGACCCAGGGGAAAGGGGCAACTAATGAAAAACTGTTTTTT.

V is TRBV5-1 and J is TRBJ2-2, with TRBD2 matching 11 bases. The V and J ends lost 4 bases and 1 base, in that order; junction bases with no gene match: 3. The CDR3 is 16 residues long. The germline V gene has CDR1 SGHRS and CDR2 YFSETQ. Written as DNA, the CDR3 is TGCGCCAGCAGCCGAGGGACTAGCGGGAACACCGGGGAGCTGTTTTTT. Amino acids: CASSRGTSGNTGELFF.

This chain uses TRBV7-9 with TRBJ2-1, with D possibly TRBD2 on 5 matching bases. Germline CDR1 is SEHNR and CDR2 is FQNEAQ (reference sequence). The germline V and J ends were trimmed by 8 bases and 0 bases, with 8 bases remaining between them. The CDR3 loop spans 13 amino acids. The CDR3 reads CASAGSSYNEQFF. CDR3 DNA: TGTGCCAGCGCGGGTAGCTCCTACAATGAGCAGTTCTTC.

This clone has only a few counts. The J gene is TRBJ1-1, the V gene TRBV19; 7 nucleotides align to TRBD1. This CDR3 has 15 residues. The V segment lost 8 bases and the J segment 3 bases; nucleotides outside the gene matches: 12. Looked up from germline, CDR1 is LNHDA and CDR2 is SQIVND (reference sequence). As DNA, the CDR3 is TGTGCCAGTCATACCCTCAGGGGGGGCCACACTGAAGCTTTCTTT. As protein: CASHTLRGGHTEAFF.

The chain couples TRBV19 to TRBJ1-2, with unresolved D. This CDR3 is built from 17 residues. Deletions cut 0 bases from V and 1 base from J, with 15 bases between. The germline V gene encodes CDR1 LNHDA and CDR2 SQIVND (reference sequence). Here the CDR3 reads CASSIDPTQEINYGYTF. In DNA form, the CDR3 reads TGTGCCAGTAGTATAGATCCAACCCAGGAAATTAACTATGGCTACACCTTC.

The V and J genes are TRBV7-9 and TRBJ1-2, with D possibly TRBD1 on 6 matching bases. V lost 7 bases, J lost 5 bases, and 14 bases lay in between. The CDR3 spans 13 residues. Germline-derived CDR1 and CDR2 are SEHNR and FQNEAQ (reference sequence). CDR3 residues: CASTKGEVYGYTF. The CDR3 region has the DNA TGTGCCAGCACCAAGGGGGAGGTTTATGGCTACACCTTC.

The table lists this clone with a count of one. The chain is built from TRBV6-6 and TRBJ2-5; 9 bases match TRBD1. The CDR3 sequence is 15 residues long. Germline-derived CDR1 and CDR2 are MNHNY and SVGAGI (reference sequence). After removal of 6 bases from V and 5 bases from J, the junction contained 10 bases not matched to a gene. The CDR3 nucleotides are TGTGCCAGCAGGGGCCCGAACAGGGGGCACGAGACCCAGTACTTC. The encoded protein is CASRGPNRGHETQYF.

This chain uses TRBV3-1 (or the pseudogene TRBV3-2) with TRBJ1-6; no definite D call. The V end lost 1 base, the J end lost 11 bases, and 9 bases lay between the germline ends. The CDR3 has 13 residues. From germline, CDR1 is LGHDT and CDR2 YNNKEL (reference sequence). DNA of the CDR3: TGTGCCAGCAGCCAAGGCGGATGGACACCCCTCCACTTT. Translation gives CASSQGGWTPLHF.

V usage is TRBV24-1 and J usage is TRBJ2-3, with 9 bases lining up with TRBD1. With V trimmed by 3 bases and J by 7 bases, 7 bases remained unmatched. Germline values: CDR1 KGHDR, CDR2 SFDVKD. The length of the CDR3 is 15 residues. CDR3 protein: CATSDGRQGGYTQYF. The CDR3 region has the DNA TGTGCCACCAGTGATGGAAGACAGGGGGGGTATACGCAGTATTTT.

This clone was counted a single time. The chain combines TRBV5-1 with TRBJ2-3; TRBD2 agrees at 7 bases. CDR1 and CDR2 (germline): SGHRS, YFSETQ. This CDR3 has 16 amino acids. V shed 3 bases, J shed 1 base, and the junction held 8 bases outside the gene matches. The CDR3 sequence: CASSSGLAGGTDTQYF. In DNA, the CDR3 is TGCGCCAGCAGCTCCGGGTTGGCGGGGGGCACAGATACGCAGTATTTT.

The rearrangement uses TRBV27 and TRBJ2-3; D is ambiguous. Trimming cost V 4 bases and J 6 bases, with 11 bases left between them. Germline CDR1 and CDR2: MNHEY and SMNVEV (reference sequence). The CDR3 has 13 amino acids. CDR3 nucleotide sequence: TGTGCCAGCAGTTCTCCATTCTTTGATACGCAGTATTTT. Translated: CASSSPFFDTQYF.

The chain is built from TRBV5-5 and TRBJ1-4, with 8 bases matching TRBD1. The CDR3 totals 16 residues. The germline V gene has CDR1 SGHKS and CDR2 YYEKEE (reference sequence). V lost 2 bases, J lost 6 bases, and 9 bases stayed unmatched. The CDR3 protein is CASSLLDRDRHEKLFF. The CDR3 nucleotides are TGTGCCAGCAGCTTATTAGACCGGGACAGGCATGAAAAACTGTTTTTT. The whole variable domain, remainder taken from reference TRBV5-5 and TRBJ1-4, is DAGVTQSPTHLIKTRGQQVTLRCSPISGHKSVSWYQQVLGQGPQFIFQYYEKEERGRGNFPDRFSARQFPNYSSELNVNALLLGDSALYLCASSLLDRDRHEKLFFGSGTQLSVL.